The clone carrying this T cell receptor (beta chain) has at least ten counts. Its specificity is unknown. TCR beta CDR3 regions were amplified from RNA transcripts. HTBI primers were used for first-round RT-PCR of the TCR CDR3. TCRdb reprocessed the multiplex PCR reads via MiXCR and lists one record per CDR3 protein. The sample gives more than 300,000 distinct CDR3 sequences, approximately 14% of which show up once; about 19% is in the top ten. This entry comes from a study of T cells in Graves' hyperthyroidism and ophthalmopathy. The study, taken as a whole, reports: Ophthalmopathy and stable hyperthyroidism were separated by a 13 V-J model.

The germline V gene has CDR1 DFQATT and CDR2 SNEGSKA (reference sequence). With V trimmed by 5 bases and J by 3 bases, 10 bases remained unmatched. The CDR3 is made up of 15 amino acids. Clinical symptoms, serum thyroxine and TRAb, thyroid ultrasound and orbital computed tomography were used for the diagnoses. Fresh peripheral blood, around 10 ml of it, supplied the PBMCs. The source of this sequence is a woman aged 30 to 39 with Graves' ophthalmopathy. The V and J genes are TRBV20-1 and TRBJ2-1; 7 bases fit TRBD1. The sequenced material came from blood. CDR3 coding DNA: TGCAGTGCTGACAACCGGGACAGCAACTACAATGAGCAGTTCTTC. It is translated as CSADNRDSNYNEQFF.